This T cell receptor (beta chain) was sequenced for a study of T cell responses to AZD1222 COVID-19 vaccine. General study points: Donor demographics were predominantly white British with a female majority; clonal diversity may be underestimated. Spike-specific TCR breadth and depth went up after people got two AZD1222 doses. Vaccine-associated CD4 TCRs ranged over spike, dominating at 160-218 and 743-854.

The assay was immunoSEQ multiplex PCR, and TCRdb's table has in-frame clones only and misses some. The sample yields about 100,000 clones, around 87% seen once. Notes on this clone: The antigen remains undetermined.

This TCR came from an adult in good health. Here the sequenced sample was peripheral blood, taken on day 0 of MenACWY control vaccination.

The CDR3 DNA reads as TGTGCCACCAGTGACCCCGGACAGGCTCAAGAGACCCAGTACTTC. Translation: CATSDPGQAQETQYF. The chain employs TRBV24-1 and TRBJ2-5; 7 nucleotides line up with TRBD1. J was trimmed by 2 bases and V by 4 bases; bases with no gene match: 6. The CDR3 totals 15 residues. CDR1 and CDR2 from the germline V gene are KGHDR and SFDVKD.